One and the same sample provided the 21 T cell receptor beta chains below, sequenced in a study of blood T cell repertoires in COVID-19. The table came from immunoSEQ multiplex PCR; TCRdb's copy has only in-frame clones and leaves some out. This table holds 45,000 to 60,000 clones, roughly 80% found once. The specimen sequenced was peripheral blood. These TCRs come from a woman aged 60-75 years with acute or convalescent COVID-19.

The chain has TRBV27 and TRBJ1-1; 7 bases fit TRBD1. The CDR3 has 14 residues. Trimming at V came to 7 bases and at J to 1 base, leaving 6 bases not matched to a gene. Per germline, CDR1 MNHEY and CDR2 SMNVEV (reference sequence). CDR3 coding DNA: TGTGCCAGCAATCGACAGGGACCGAACACTGAAGCTTTCTTT. It specifies CASNRQGPNTEAFF.

The V gene is TRBV5-1, the J gene TRBJ2-3; TRBD2 matches 10 bases. V shed 0 bases, J shed 6 bases, and the junction held 7 bases outside the gene matches. CDR3 length: 16 amino acids. Looked up from germline, CDR1 is SGHRS and CDR2 is YFSETQ. For the CDR3, the DNA is TGCGCCAGCAGCTTGGTACTAGCGGGAAATACGGATACGCAGTATTTT. Protein: CASSLVLAGNTDTQYF.

The chain joins TRBV2 to TRBJ2-7, with 11 bases lining up with TRBD1. Germline CDR1 SNHLY, CDR2 FYNNEI. V shed 0 bases, J shed 7 bases, and the junction held 11 bases outside the gene matches. This CDR3 spans 17 amino acids. In nucleotides, the CDR3 is TGTGCCAGCAGTGAAGCCCAGGACAGGGGGCTAACGGGAGAGCAGTACTTC. Amino acid sequence: CASSEAQDRGLTGEQYF.

This clone was recorded only once. V gene TRBV11-2 combines with J gene TRBJ1-4; possible D gene TRBD1, 5 bases. Trimming removed 5 bases from V and 6 bases from J, with 22 bases in between. This CDR3 comprises 17 residues. Germline CDR1 is SGHAT and CDR2 is FQNNGV. The CDR3 loop is CASSPRGAGWSYEKLFF. The CDR3 bases are TGTGCCAGCAGCCCCCGCGGGGCAGGGTGGTCGTATGAAAAACTGTTTTTT.

This clone appeared a few times. The chain couples TRBV19 to TRBJ1-1; 8 bases are shared with TRBD1. The J segment lost 4 bases and the V segment lost 3 bases, leaving 7 bases of the junction unmatched. Germline V gene sequence: CDR1 LNHDA, CDR2 SQIVND (reference sequence). The length of the CDR3 is 15 residues. CDR3 in amino acids: CASSIRTGSGTEAFF. CDR3 DNA: TGTGCCAGTAGTATCCGGACAGGGTCGGGCACTGAAGCTTTCTTT.

The rearrangement uses TRBV7-8 and TRBJ2-7; D possibly corresponds to TRBD2 (6 bases). V was trimmed by 1 base and J by 1 base, leaving 8 bases between them. CDR1 is SGHVS, CDR2 FQNEAQ, per germline. The CDR3 contains 14 residues. Here the CDR3 DNA reads TGTGCCAGCAGCTTAGGTCGGGAGTCCTACGAGCAGTACTTC. This sequence encodes CASSLGRESYEQYF. Full variable domain (outside the CDR3, taken from reference TRBV7-8 and TRBJ2-7): GAGVSQSPRYKVAKRGQDVALRCDPISGHVSLFWYQQALGQGPEFLTYFQNEAQLDKSGLPSDRFFAERPEGSVSTLKIQRTQQEDSAVYLCASSLGRESYEQYFGPGTRLTVT.

V and J are TRBV28 and TRBJ1-3; no firm D call. Trimming stripped 1 base from V and 3 bases from J, with 16 bases between. The CDR3 length is 17 residues. Germline loops: CDR1 MDHEN, CDR2 SYDVKM. CDR3 nucleotides: TGTGCCAGCAGTTTATTGCCTGGGAGCAGCGGTGGAAACACCATATATTTT. Residues: CASSLLPGSSGGNTIYF. The entire variable domain, with the rest obtained from reference TRBV28 and TRBJ1-3, is as follows: DVKVTQSSRYLVKRTGEKVFLECVQDMDHENMFWYRQDPGLGLRLIYFSYDVKMKEKGDIPEGYSVSREKKERFSLILESASTNQTSMYLCASSLLPGSSGGNTIYFGEGSWLTVV.

The chain joins TRBV5-1 to TRBJ2-3; 9 bases match TRBD2. The CDR3 is 18 amino acids. Germline assignment: CDR1 SGHRS and CDR2 YFSETQ. V lost 4 bases, J lost 4 bases, and 16 bases stayed unmatched. The CDR3 DNA sequence: TGCGCCAGCAGCGGGGGCGAAGTCGGGCGGGGGGGCCCAGATACGCAGTATTTT. Encoded protein: CASSGGEVGRGGPDTQYF.

The chain combines TRBV7-2 with TRBJ2-5; no firm D call. The V and J ends lost 2 bases and 0 bases respectively, with 19 bases between them. Per germline, CDR1 SGHTA and CDR2 FQGNSA. The CDR3 loop spans 18 amino acids. The chain's CDR3 is CASSLRPGLAGDQETQYF. The CDR3 bases are TGTGCCAGCAGCTTACGGCCAGGCCTTGCCGGTGACCAAGAGACCCAGTACTTC.

The rearrangement joins TRBV5-1 to TRBJ2-2; 8 bases agree with TRBD1. CDR1 and CDR2 from the germline V gene are SGHRS and YFSETQ. V trimming: 5 bases; J trimming: 8 bases; junction bases outside the gene matches: 11. The CDR3 extends over 15 amino acids. CDR3 in DNA: TGCGCCAGCAGTGTCGGGACAGGACCCTCGGGGGAGCTGTTTTTT. Protein sequence: CASSVGTGPSGELFF. Using reference TRBV5-1 and TRBJ2-2 for the parts outside the CDR3, the full variable domain is KAGVTQTPRYLIKTRGQQVTLSCSPISGHRSVSWYQQTPGQGLQFLFEYFSETQRNKGNFPGRFSGRQFSNSRSEMNVSTLELGDSALYLCASSVGTGPSGELFFGEGSRLTVL.

The chain links TRBV6-5 to TRBJ1-5; no clear D gene. Between the trimmed V and J ends, which lost 6 bases and 9 bases, there was a span of 12 bases. The CDR3 extends over 12 amino acids. Germline values: CDR1 MNHEY, CDR2 SVGAGI. The CDR3 loop reads CASRDSTGPQHF. The CDR3 DNA sequence: TGTGCCAGCAGAGACTCCACGGGGCCCCAGCATTTT.

The V gene is TRBV7-3, the J gene TRBJ2-1; TRBD2 matches at 11 bases. CDR1 SGHTA and CDR2 FQGTGA come from the germline V gene. CDR3 length: 15 residues. The trim removed 4 bases at V and 5 bases at J, leaving 4 bases unmatched. The CDR3 region has the DNA TGTGCCAGCAGCTCGACTAGCGGGACAAACAATGAGCAGTTCTTC. Amino acid sequence: CASSSTSGTNNEQFF.

The chain is built from TRBV28 and TRBJ1-5; D is unclear. Between the trimmed V and J ends, which lost 6 bases and 3 bases, there was a span of 9 bases. Germline V CDR1 and CDR2: MDHEN, SYDVKM. CDR3 length: 13 amino acids. This chain's CDR3 is CASSSVYNQPQHF. As DNA, the CDR3 is TGTGCCAGCAGCTCGGTTTACAATCAGCCCCAGCATTTT.

In its sample, this clone was seen a few times. This chain uses TRBV30 with TRBJ2-5, with D hard to call. V was shortened by 0 bases and J by 7 bases, with 6 bases between the two germline ends. The CDR3 consists of 11 residues. CDR1 and CDR2 (germline): GTSNPN, SVGIG (reference sequence). The CDR3 protein is CAWSVLGTQYF. For the CDR3, the DNA is TGTGCCTGGAGTGTACTCGGGACCCAGTACTTC.

The chain uses TRBV18 and TRBJ2-1, with 8 bases that match TRBD1. There are 15 residues in the CDR3. J lost 5 bases, V lost 2 bases, and 5 bases had no gene match. Germline V gene sequence: CDR1 KGHSH, CDR2 LQKENI. Here the CDR3 DNA reads TGTGCCAGCTCACCAATTCAGGGGGCGGACAATGAGCAGTTCTTC. Protein sequence: CASSPIQGADNEQFF.

The chain employs TRBV2 and TRBJ2-5; D unresolved. V shed 4 bases and J shed 7 bases, with 13 bases lying between them. Germline V lookup: CDR1 SNHLY, CDR2 FYNNEI. CDR3 size: 13 residues. The CDR3 coding sequence is TGTGCCAGCAGTGCCGAACAGACCCCGACCCAGTACTTC. This translates into CASSAEQTPTQYF.

The chain links TRBV15 to TRBJ2-3, with 8 bases matching TRBD2. Germline assignment: CDR1 LNHNV and CDR2 YYDKDF (reference sequence). The CDR3 has 17 amino acids. The ends lost 0 bases at V and 1 base at J; junction bases unmatched: 6. CDR3 nucleotides: TGTGCCACCAGCAGAGATCGGGGGGGATGGGGCACAGATACGCAGTATTTT. This codes for CATSRDRGGWGTDTQYF.

The chain is built from TRBV11-2 and TRBJ1-1; TRBD1 aligns across 8 bases. CDR1 and CDR2 from the germline V gene are SGHAT and FQNNGV. V dropped 5 bases and J dropped 1; count of bases not matched to a gene: 6. CDR3 length: 15 amino acids. CDR3 sequence: CASSPDRVRNTEAFF. The CDR3 coding sequence is TGTGCCAGCAGCCCGGACAGGGTTAGGAACACTGAAGCTTTCTTT.

This clone showed up just a few times. The chain links TRBV27 to TRBJ2-2; tentative D call: TRBD1 (6 bases). V was pared by 2 bases and J by 1 base, with 14 bases between. CDR1 and CDR2 (germline): MNHEY, SMNVEV (reference sequence). This CDR3 has 17 residues. The CDR3 sequence is CASSLKARGLNTGELFF. The CDR3 bases are TGTGCCAGCAGTTTAAAGGCCAGGGGTCTGAACACCGGGGAGCTGTTTTTT.

This chain connects TRBV7-2 to TRBJ1-5, with D maybe TRBD1 (5 bases). The CDR3 is 17 residues long. Germline V lookup: CDR1 SGHTA, CDR2 FQGNSA. The V end lost 0 bases, the J end lost 3 bases, and 15 bases lay between the germline ends. The CDR3 DNA is TGTGCCAGCAGCTTAGCAATACCAGGACAAGTCAATCAGCCCCAGCATTTT. It specifies CASSLAIPGQVNQPQHF.

This clone showed up just a few times. V gene TRBV2 combines with J gene TRBJ1-3; tentative D call: TRBD1 (6 bases). Germline CDR1 SNHLY, CDR2 FYNNEI. V was trimmed by 6 bases and J by 4 bases, leaving 22 bases between them. This CDR3 region has 17 residues. CDR3 amino acids: CASREMTGRRSGNTIYF. The CDR3 DNA sequence: TGTGCCAGCAGGGAGATGACAGGCCGACGTTCCGGAAACACCATATATTTT.